The next 8 T cell receptor beta chains were all read from a single sample in a study of blood T cells in healthy people across ages. A second PCR, run for 7 to 11 cycles, used a sample-barcoded 5' primer plus a J-beta primer mix. TCRdb re-called the 5' RACE reads with MiXCR, one entry per CDR3 protein. The repertoire holds about 600,000 distinct CDR3 sequences, with more than 45% as singletons. The sequencing input was blood. The source is a man older than 75 in good health.

In its sample, this clonotype was seen once. The chain employs TRBV7-2 and TRBJ2-1, with 8 bases lining up with TRBD1. The trim removed 5 bases at V and 4 bases at J, leaving 7 bases unmatched. The CDR3 totals 15 residues. CDR1 and CDR2 from the germline V gene are SGHTA and FQGNSA. This chain's CDR3 is CASSPDREHYNEQFF. CDR3 in DNA: TGTGCCAGCAGCCCGGACAGGGAACATTACAATGAGCAGTTCTTC.

The chain employs TRBV2 and TRBJ1-5; D is unclear. Germline V gene sequence: CDR1 SNHLY, CDR2 FYNNEI. The CDR3 consists of 15 residues. V lost 3 bases, J lost 3 bases, and 12 bases lay in between. CDR3 nucleotides: TGTGCCAGCAGTGAGAAGGACGGGATCAATCAGCCCCAGCATTTT. Its translation: CASSEKDGINQPQHF.

This chain uses TRBV7-8 with TRBJ2-1; 13 nucleotides agree with TRBD2. J lost 0 bases, V lost 4 bases, and 3 bases had no gene match. Germline V lookup: CDR1 SGHVS, CDR2 FQNEAQ. This CDR3 has 17 residues. This chain's CDR3 is CASSSRTSGSSYNEQFF. CDR3 in DNA: TGTGCCAGCAGCTCTCGGACTAGCGGGAGCTCCTACAATGAGCAGTTCTTC.

The chain employs TRBV25-1 and TRBJ2-3; weak D call: TRBD1 (6 bases). V lost 1 base and J 7 bases, leaving 18 bases between the germline ends. Per the germline V gene, CDR1 is MGHDK and CDR2 is SYGVNS. CDR3 size: 16 residues. CDR3 sequence: CASSESQGRVEYTQYF. In nucleotides, the CDR3 is TGTGCCAGCAGTGAATCCCAGGGGAGAGTGGAATATACGCAGTATTTT. The whole variable domain, filled in from reference TRBV25-1 and TRBJ2-3, reads EADIYQTPRYLVIGTGKKITLECSQTMGHDKMYWYQQDPGMELHLIHYSYGVNSTEKGDLSSESTVSRIRTEHFPLTLESARPSHTSQYLCASSESQGRVEYTQYFGPGTRLTVL.

The rearrangement links TRBV27 to TRBJ2-3; TRBD2 aligns across 9 bases. Germline-derived CDR1 and CDR2 are MNHEY and SMNVEV (reference sequence). The V and J ends lost 4 bases and 3 bases, in that order; junction bases with no gene match: 11. The CDR3 has 17 amino acids. This CDR3 is CASSSLGVAGVTDTQYF. CDR3 bases: TGTGCCAGCAGTTCTCTTGGCGTAGCGGGAGTTACAGATACGCAGTATTTT.

The chain joins TRBV7-2 to TRBJ2-3, with TRBD2 as a possible D gene (5 bases). Trimming shortened V by 1 base and J by 10 bases, and 15 bases separated the two germline ends. The CDR3 is 14 residues long. Germline CDR1 and CDR2: SGHTA and FQGNSA. The CDR3 spells CASSLVLATSSQYF. DNA of the CDR3: TGTGCCAGCAGCTTAGTCCTAGCCACCTCGTCGCAGTATTTT.

About this clonotype: One end of the junction does not line up with germline, which may come from a read error. The chain couples TRBV15 to TRBJ2-7; 8 bases fit TRBD2. The CDR3 loop spans 17 amino acids. The germline CDR1 and CDR2 sequences are LNHNV and YYDKDF (reference sequence). The CDR3 reads CATSRDLPGLGPYEQYF. The CDR3 region has the DNA TGTGCCACCAGCAGAGATCTACCGGGACTAGGTCCCTACGAGCAGTATTTC.

Details on this clonotype: A read error may produce the germline difference seen at one junction end. This rearrangement joins TRBV7-9 to TRBJ2-1; D possibly corresponds to TRBD1 (6 bases). This CDR3 is 14 amino acids long. Per germline, CDR1 SEHNR and CDR2 FQNEAQ (reference sequence). Written as DNA, the CDR3 is TGTGCCAGCAGCCTTACAGGGTTTGACAATGAGCGGTTCTTC. Its protein product is CASSLTGFDNERFF. Supplemented by reference TRBV7-9 and TRBJ2-1, the full variable domain reads DTGVSQNPRHKITKRGQNVTFRCDPISEHNRLYWYRQTLGQGPEFLTYFQNEAQLEKSRLLSDRFSAERPKGSFSTLEIQRTEQGDSAMYLCASSLTGFDNERFFGPGTRLTVL.